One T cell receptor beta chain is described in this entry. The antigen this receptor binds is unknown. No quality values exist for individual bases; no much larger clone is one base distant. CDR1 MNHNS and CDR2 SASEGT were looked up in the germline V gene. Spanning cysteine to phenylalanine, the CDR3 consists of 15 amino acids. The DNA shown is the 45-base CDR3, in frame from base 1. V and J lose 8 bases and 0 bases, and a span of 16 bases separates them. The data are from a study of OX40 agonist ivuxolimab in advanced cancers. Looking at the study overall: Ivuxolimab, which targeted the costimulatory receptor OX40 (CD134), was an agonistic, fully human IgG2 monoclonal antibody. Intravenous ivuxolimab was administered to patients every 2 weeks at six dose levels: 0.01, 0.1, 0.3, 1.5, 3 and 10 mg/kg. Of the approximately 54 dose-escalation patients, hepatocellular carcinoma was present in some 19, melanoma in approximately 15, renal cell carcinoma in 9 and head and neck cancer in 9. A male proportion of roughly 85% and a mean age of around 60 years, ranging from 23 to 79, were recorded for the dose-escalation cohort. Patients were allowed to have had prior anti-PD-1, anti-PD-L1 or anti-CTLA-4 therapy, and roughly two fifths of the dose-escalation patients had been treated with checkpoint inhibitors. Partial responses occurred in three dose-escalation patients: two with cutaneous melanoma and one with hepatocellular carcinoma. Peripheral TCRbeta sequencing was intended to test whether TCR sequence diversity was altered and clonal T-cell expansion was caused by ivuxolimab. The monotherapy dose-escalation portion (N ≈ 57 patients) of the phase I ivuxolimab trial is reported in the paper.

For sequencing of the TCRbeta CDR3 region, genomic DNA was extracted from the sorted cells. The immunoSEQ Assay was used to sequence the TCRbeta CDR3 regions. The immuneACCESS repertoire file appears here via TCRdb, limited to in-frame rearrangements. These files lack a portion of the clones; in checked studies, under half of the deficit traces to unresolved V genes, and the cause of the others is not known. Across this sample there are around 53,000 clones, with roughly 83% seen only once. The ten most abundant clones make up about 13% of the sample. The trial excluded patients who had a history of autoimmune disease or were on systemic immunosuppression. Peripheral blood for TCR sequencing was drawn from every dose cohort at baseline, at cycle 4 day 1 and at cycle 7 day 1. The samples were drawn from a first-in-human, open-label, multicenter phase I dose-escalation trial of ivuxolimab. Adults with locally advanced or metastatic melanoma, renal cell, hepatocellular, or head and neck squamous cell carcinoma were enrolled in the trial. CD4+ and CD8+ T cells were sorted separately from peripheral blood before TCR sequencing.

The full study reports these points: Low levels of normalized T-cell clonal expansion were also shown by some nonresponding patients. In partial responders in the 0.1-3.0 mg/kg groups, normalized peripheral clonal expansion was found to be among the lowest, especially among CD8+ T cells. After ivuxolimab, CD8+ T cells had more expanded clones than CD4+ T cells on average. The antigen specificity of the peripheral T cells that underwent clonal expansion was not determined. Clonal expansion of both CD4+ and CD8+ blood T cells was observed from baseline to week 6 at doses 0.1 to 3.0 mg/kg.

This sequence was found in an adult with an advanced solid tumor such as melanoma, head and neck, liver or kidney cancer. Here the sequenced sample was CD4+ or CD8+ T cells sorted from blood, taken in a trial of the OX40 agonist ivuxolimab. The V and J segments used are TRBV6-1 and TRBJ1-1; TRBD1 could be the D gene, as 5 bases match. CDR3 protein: CASRTAGGMNTEAFF. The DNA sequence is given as TGTGCCAGCCGGACGGCTGGGGGTATGAACACTGAAGCTTTCTTT.